The clone carrying this TCR beta chain was seen a few times. The antigen remains unidentified. This entry comes from a study of Tregs in tolerant kidney transplant recipients. The method was immunoSEQ multiplex PCR; TCRdb's version includes in-frame clones alone and lacks a portion of them. Of about 240,000 clones in the sample, more than 65% are singletons; the top ten hold about 0.58%. Study outcomes and limitations: The small number of patients limits these findings pending further validation.

Germline CDR1 reads LNHNV; CDR2 reads YYDKDF (reference sequence). This CDR3 is 14 amino acids long. V dropped 4 bases and J dropped 5 bases, with 14 bases sitting between them. V and J are TRBV15 and TRBJ2-5, with D perhaps being TRBD1 or TRBD2 (5 bases each). This receptor was identified in a human donor in good health. The specimen was CD4+ T cells from blood. The CDR3 region has the DNA TGTGCCACCAGCAAAGAGGGGTTGAGGGAGACCCAGTACTTC. Its protein is CATSKEGLRETQYF.